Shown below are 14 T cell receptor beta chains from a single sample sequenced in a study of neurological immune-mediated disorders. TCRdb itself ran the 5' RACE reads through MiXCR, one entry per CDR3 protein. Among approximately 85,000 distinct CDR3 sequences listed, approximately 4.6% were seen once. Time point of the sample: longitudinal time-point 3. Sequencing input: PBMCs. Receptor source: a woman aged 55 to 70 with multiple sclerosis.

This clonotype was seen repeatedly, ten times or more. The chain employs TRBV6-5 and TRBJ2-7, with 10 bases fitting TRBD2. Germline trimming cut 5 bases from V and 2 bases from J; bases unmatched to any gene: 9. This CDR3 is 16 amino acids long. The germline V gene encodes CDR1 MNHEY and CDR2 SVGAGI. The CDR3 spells CASSKRTSGATYEQYF. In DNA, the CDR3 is TGTGCCAGCAGTAAAAGGACTAGCGGCGCCACCTACGAGCAGTACTTC.

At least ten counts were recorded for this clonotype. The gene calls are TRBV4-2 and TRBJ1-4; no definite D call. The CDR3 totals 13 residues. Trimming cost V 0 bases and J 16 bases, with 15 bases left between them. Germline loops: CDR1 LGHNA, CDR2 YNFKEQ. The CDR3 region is CASSQENDQPAFF. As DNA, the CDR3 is TGTGCCAGCAGCCAAGAGAACGACCAGCCGGCGTTTTTT.

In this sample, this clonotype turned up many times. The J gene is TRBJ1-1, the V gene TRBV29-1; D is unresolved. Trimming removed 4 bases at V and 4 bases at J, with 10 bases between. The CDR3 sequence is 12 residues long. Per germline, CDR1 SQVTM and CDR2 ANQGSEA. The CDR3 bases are TGCAGCGTTGGGCTGCGGGGCACTGAAGCTTTCTTT. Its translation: CSVGLRGTEAFF.

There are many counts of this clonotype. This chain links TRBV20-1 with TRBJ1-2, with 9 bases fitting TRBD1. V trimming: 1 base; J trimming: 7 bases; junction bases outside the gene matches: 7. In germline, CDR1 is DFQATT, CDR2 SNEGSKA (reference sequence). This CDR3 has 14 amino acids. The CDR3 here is CSARGGTGLRGYTF. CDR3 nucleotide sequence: TGCAGTGCTAGAGGCGGGACAGGGTTGCGTGGCTACACCTTC.

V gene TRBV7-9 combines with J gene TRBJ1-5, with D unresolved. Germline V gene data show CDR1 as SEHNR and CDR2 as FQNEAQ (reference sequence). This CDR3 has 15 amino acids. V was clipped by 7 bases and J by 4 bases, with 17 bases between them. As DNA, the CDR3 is TGTGCCAGCATCTTTGGAGGCTGGGAGAATCAGCCCCAGCATTTT. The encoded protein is CASIFGGWENQPQHF.

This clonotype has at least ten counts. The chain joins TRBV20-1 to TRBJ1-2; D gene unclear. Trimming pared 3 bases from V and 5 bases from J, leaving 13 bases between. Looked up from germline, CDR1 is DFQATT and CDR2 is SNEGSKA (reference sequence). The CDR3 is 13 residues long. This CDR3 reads CSASPSRPYGYTF. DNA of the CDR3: TGCAGTGCTAGTCCCAGTCGGCCATATGGCTACACCTTC.

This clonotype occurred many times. CDR3 loop: CSAIPGSNSPLHF. For the CDR3, the DNA is TGCAGTGCTATTCCAGGGTCTAATTCACCCCTCCACTTT. The V call is TRBV20-1, the J call TRBJ1-6; D is perhaps TRBD1 (5 bases). Trimming pared 4 bases from V and 6 bases from J, leaving 10 bases between. The CDR3 contains 13 residues. The germline gives CDR1 DFQATT, CDR2 SNEGSKA (reference sequence).

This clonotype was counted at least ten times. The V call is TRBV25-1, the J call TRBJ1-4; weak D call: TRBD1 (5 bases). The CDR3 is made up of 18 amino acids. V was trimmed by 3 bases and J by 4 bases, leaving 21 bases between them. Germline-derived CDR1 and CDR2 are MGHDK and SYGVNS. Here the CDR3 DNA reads TGTGCCAGCAGTGAGTCGATGGGACCGAGTGCCTATAATGAAAAACTGTTTTTT. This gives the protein CASSESMGPSAYNEKLFF.

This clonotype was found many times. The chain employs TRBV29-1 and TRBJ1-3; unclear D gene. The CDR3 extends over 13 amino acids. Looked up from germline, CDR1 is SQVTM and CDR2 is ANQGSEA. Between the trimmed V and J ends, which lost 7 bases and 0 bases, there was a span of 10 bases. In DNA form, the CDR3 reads TGCAGCGCCGCCTGGGGCTCTGGAAACACCATATATTTT. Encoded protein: CSAAWGSGNTIYF. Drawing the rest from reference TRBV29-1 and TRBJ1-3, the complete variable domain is SAVISQKPSRDICQRGTSLTIQCQVDSQVTMMFWYRQQPGQSLTLIATANQGSEATYESGFVIDKFPISRPNLTFSTLTVSNMSPEDSSIYLCSAAWGSGNTIYFGEGSWLTVV.

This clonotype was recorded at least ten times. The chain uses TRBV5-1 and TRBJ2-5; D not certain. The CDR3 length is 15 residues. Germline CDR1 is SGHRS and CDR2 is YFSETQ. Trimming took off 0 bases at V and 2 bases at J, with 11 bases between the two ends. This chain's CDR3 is CASSLVEGLQETQYF. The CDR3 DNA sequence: TGCGCCAGCAGCTTGGTCGAAGGCCTTCAAGAGACCCAGTACTTC. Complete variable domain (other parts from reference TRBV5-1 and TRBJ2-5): KAGVTQTPRYLIKTRGQQVTLSCSPISGHRSVSWYQQTPGQGLQFLFEYFSETQRNKGNFPGRFSGRQFSNSRSEMNVSTLELGDSALYLCASSLVEGLQETQYFGPGTRLLVL.

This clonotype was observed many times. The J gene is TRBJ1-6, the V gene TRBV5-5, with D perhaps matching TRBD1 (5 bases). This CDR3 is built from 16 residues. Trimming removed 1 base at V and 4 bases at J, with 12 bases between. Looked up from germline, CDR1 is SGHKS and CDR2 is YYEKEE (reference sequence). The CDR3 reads CASSLSWDPYNSPLHF. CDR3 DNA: TGTGCCAGCAGCTTGTCATGGGACCCGTATAATTCACCCCTCCACTTT.

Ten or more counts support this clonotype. The CDR3 region is CASRPHRGLGEKLFF. The CDR3 nucleotides are TGTGCCAGCAGACCCCACAGGGGGCTGGGGGAAAAACTGTTTTTT. This chain links TRBV6-5 with TRBJ1-4; 9 positions match TRBD1. Trimming removed 6 bases from V and 8 bases from J; junction bases left unmatched: 10. CDR1 and CDR2 (germline): MNHEY, SVGAGI. The CDR3 covers 15 residues.

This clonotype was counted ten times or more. Here the CDR3 reads CASSPRGLAGGKETQYF. The CDR3 DNA sequence: TGTGCCAGCAGCCCCCGGGGACTAGCGGGGGGAAAAGAGACCCAGTACTTC. The chain links TRBV7-2 to TRBJ2-5; 15 bases fit TRBD2. Trimming cost V 5 bases and J 3 bases; bases outside gene matches: 7. Germline lookup yields CDR1 SGHTA and CDR2 FQGNSA. This CDR3 comprises 17 residues.

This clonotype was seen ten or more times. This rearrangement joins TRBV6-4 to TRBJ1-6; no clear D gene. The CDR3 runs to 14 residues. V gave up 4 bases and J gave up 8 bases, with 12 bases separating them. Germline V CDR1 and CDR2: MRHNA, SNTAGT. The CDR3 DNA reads TGTGCCAGCAGTGTGAAGGGTCATGATTCACCCCTCCACTTT. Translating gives CASSVKGHDSPLHF.